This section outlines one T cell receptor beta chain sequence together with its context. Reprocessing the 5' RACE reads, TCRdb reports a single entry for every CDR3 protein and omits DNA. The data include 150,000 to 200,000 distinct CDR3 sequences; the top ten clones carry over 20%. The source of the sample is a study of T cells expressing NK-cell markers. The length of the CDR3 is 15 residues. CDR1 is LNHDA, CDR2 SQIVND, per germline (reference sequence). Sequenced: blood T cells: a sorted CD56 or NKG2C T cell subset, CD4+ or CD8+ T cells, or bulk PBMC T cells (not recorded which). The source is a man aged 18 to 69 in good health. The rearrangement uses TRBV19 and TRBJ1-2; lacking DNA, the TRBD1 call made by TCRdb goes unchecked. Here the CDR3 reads CASSPMAGVNYGYTF.